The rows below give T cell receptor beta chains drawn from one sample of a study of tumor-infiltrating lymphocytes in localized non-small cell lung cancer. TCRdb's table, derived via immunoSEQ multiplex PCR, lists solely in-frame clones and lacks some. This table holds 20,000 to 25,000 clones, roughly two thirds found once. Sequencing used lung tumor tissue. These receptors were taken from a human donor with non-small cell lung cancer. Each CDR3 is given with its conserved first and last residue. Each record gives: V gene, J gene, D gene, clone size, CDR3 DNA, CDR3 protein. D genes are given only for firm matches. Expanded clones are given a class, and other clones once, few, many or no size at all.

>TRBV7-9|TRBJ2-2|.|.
TGTGCCAGCGTGAGTGGGCTTTCCGCGAACACCGGGGAGCTGTTTTTT
CASVSGLSANTGELFF
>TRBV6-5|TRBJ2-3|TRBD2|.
TGTGCCAGCAAGAGGGAGGGCCAGCAGTATTTT
CASKREGQQYF
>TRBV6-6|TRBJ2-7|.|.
TGTGCCAGCAGTCCCTCCTACGAGCAGTACTTC
CASSPSYEQYF
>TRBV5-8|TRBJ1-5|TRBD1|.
TGTGCCAGCAGCGGGGGGACAGTAACTAATCAGCCCCAGCATTTT
CASSGGTVTNQPQHF
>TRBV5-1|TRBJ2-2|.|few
TGCGCCAGCAGCTTCGATGGGTTCGGGGAGCTGTTTTTT
CASSFDGFGELFF
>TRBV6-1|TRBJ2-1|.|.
TGTGCCAGCAGTGCGGTCAGCGGGTACTACAATGAGCAGTTCTTC
CASSAVSGYYNEQFF
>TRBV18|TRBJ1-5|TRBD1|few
TGTGCCAGCTCACTACAGGGGTACCATCAGCCCCAGCATTTT
CASSLQGYHQPQHF
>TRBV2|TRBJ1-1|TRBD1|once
TGTGCCGGGACAGGGGGCAGGAACACTGAAGCTTTCTTT
CAGTGGRNTEAFF
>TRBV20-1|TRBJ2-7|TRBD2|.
TGCAGTGCTAGCTCGGGGGGGGAGCAGTACTTC
CSASSGGEQYF
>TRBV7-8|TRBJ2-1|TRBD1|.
TGTGCCAGCAGCGAGGACAGGGATAATGAGCAGTTCTTC
CASSEDRDNEQFF
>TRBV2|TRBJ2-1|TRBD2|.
TGTGCCAGCAACCGGGAGGGAGGGAATGAGCAGTTCTTC
CASNREGGNEQFF
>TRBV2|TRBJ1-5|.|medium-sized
TGTGCCAGCAACCCGCAGGGGTATAGCAATCAGCCCCAGCATTTT
CASNPQGYSNQPQHF
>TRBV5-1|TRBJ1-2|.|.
TGCGCCAGCAGCTTGGCCGCTAACTATGGCTACACCTTC
CASSLAANYGYTF
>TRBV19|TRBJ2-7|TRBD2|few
TGTGCCAGTAGTAAAGGTACTAGCGGGACGCAGTACTTC
CASSKGTSGTQYF
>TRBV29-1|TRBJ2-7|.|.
TGCAGCGTTGAATCTCTCGGCCTGTCCAACTTGGGAGAGCAGTACTTC
CSVESLGLSNLGEQYF
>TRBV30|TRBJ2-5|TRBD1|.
TGTGCCTGGACCACAGGGGGCCTCCTAGGAGAGACCCAGTACTTC
CAWTTGGLLGETQYF
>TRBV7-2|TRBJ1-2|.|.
TGTGCCAGCAGCTTAGCGGCAGCTGCGAGCTACACCTTC
CASSLAAAASYTF
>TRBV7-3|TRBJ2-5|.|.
TGTGCCAGCAGCGTGGGACCCGGGAAGACCCAGTACTTC
CASSVGPGKTQYF
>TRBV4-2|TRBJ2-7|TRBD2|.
TGTGCCAGCAGCCGCACTTCTGGAGCGGGGAGCTCCTACGAGCAGTACTTC
CASSRTSGAGSSYEQYF
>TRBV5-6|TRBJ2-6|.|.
TGTGCCAGCAGCTTGGTATCTGCTGGGGCCAACGTCCTGACTTTC
CASSLVSAGANVLTF
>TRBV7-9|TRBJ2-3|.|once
TGTGCCAGCAGCCCTTTAGTCGCCGAGGGCACAGATACGCAGTATTTT
CASSPLVAEGTDTQYF
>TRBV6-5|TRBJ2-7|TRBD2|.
TGTGCCAGCAGTCGAACTAGCGTCTCCTACGAGCAGTACTTC
CASSRTSVSYEQYF
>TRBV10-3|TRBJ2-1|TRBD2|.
TGTGCCATCAGTACCACTAGCGGGACTTCAAACAATGAGCAGTTCTTC
CAISTTSGTSNNEQFF
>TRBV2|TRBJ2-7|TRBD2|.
TGTGCCAGCAGTGTGGCTAGCGGTACCTACGAGCAGTACTTC
CASSVASGTYEQYF
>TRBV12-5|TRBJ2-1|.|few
TGTGCTAGTGGTCCCGACCTGGGAAATGAGCAGTTCTTC
CASGPDLGNEQFF
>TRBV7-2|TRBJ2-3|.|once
TGTGCCAGCAGCTTAGGGTGGGGGCGAGGCGGGGTGGTGTATTTT
CASSLGWGRGGVVYF
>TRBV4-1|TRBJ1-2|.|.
TGCGCCAGCAGCCACCCACAGGGAAGAGATGGCTACACCTTC
CASSHPQGRDGYTF
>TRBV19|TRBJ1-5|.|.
TGTGCCAGTAGTATTATGGATCAGCCCCAGCATTTT
CASSIMDQPQHF
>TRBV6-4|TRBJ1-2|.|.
TGTGCCAGGAAACATAAACAGGGTCCTGGCTACACCTTC
CARKHKQGPGYTF
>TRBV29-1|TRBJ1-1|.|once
TGCAGCGTTGAGGGAGGGGGTCAGACTGAAGCTTTCTTT
CSVEGGGQTEAFF
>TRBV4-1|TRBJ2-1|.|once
TGTGCCAGCAGCCAAGATAGTTATGAGCAGTTCTTC
CASSQDSYEQFF
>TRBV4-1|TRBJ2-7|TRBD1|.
TGCGCCAGCAGCCAAGCTTTCCCGGGACAGGGTTTCGAGCAGTACTTC
CASSQAFPGQGFEQYF
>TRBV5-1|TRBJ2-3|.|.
TGCGCCAGCAGCTTGGAGACAGATACGCAGTATTTT
CASSLETDTQYF
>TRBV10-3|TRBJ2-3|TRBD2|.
TGTGCCATCAGTGATACTAGCGGGAGGGGCACAGATACGCAGTATTTT
CAISDTSGRGTDTQYF
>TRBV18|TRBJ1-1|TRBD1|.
TGTGCCAGCTCATCGTACCAGGGGGGGGACACTGAAGCTTTCTTT
CASSSYQGGDTEAFF
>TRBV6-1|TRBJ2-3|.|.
TGTGCCAGCAACAGAGGGGGGGCCTGGGGAGATACGCAGTATTTT
CASNRGGAWGDTQYF
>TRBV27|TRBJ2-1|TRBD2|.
TGTGCCAGCAGTTTCGGGACTAGCGGGGACAATGAGCAGTTCTTC
CASSFGTSGDNEQFF
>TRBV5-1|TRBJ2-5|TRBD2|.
TGCGCCAGCAGCACGGATCGGACTAGGAGTTCGGAGACCCAGTACTTC
CASSTDRTRSSETQYF
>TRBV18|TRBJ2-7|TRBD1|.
TGTGCCAGCTCCCCAACCGGGACAGGAGCCTACGAGCAGTACTTC
CASSPTGTGAYEQYF
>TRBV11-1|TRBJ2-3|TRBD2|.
TGTGCCAGCAGTCCTAGCGGGAGAGGAGCAGATACGCAGTATTTT
CASSPSGRGADTQYF
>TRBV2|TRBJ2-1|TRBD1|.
TGTGCCAGCAGTGAAAACAGGGGATCCGGGGAGCAGTTCTTC
CASSENRGSGEQFF
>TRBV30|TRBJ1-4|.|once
TGTGCCTGGAGTAGGGCAGGGGACGAAAAACTGTTTTTT
CAWSRAGDEKLFF
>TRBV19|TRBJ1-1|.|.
TGTGCCAGTAGTCTTAACACGAACACTGAAGCTTTCTTT
CASSLNTNTEAFF
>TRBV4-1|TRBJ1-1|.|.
TGCGCCAGCAGCCAGAGGAGGGGCGGGTGGAGCACTGAAGCTTTCTTT
CASSQRRGGWSTEAFF
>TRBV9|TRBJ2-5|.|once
TGTGCCAGCAGCGTAGCAGGGAATAGGCAAGAGACCCAGTACTTC
CASSVAGNRQETQYF
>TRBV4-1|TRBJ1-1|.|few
TGCGCCAGCAGCCACTCTCTGCTAGCGAACACTGAAGCTTTCTTT
CASSHSLLANTEAFF
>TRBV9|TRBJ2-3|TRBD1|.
TGTGCCAGCAGCGTAACCGGGACAGGGGGAGATACGCAGTATTTT
CASSVTGTGGDTQYF
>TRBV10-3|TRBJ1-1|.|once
TGTGCCAGCAGTGAACGCACACAGAACACTGAAGCTTTCTTT
CASSERTQNTEAFF
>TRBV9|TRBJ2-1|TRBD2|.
TGTGCCAGCAGCGTACCCCCTTTCGCGGGAGGGAATGAGCAGTTCTTC
CASSVPPFAGGNEQFF
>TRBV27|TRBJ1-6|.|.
TGTGCCAGCAGTTTATGGGCCAGTTCACCCCTCCACTTT
CASSLWASSPLHF
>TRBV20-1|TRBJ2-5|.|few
TGCAGTGCTAGTGGGGAGACCCAGTACTTC
CSASGETQYF
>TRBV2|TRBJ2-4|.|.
TGTGCCAGCAGTGGGGGCAAAAACATTCAGTACTTC
CASSGGKNIQYF
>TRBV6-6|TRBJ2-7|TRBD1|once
TGTGCCAGCAGTTACGGGGACAGCTACGAGCAGTACTTC
CASSYGDSYEQYF